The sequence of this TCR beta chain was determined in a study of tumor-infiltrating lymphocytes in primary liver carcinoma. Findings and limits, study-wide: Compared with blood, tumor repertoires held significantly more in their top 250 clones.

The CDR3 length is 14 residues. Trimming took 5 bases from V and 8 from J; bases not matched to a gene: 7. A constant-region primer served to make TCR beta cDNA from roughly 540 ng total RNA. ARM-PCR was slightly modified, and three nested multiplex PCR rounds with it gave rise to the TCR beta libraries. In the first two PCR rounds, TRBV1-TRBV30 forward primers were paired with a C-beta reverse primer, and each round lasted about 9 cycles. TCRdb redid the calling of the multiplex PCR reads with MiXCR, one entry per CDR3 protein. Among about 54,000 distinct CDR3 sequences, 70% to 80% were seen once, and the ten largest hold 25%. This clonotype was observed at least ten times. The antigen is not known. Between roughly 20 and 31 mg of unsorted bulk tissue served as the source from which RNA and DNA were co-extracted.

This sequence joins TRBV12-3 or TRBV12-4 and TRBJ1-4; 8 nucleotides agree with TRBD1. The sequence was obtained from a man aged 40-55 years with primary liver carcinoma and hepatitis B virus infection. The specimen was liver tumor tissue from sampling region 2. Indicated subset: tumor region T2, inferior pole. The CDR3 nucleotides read TGTGCCAGCAGTCTTCAGGGGGCGGGCGAAAAACTGTTTTTT. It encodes CASSLQGAGEKLFF.